This entry concerns a single TCR beta chain. The antigen is unknown. Germline V gene sequence: CDR1 MGHRA, CDR2 YSYEKL. This CDR3 spans 14 amino acids. V lost 0 bases to trimming and J lost 1 base, with 6 bases between them. The data are from a study of T cell repertoires in cytomegalovirus infection. One entry per CDR3 protein, called by TCRdb with MiXCR from the reads. Of about 740,000 distinct CDR3 sequences in the sample, roughly a third were seen once. The material was cultured PBMCs, obtained from culture after CMV antigen stimulation. This clonotype originated in a human donor in good health (CMV status not recorded). Some clones in this sample may be carry-over from other donors' samples. This chain connects TRBV4-1 to TRBJ1-1, with no clear D. The CDR3 protein is CASSQEDQNTEAFF. CDR3 coding DNA: TGCGCCAGCAGCCAAGAGGACCAGAACACTGAAGCTTTCTTT.